Below, 8 T cell receptor beta chains from the same sample are listed, as sequenced in a study of blood T cell repertoires in COVID-19. Sequenced by immunoSEQ multiplex PCR; TCRdb stores in-frame clones only, minus some. Of under 150,000 clones in the sample, 85% to 90% are singletons; the top ten hold 5.5%. The sample was peripheral blood. All receptors come from a woman in her sixties or seventies with COVID-19, enrolled during active disease.

This chain uses TRBV11-2 with TRBJ1-1, with D hard to call. The CDR3 has 14 amino acids. V was pared by 5 bases and J by 0 bases, with 10 bases between. The germline gives CDR1 SGHAT, CDR2 FQNNGV. CDR3 DNA: TGTGCCAGCAGCCCCCGGTTGGTGAACACTGAAGCTTTCTTT. It translates to CASSPRLVNTEAFF.

The CDR3 DNA reads as TGTGCCAGCAGCTTAGCTCCCCCGAATGAGCAGTTCTTC. It translates to CASSLAPPNEQFF. V is TRBV7-2 and J is TRBJ2-1, with no clear D. CDR3 length equals 13 residues. From germline, CDR1 is SGHTA and CDR2 FQGNSA. V was shortened by 0 bases and J by 7 bases, with 7 bases between the two germline ends.

Details on this clone: Other nucleotide sequences in the sample specify the same CDR3. The chain has TRBV5-4 and TRBJ2-2; 10 bases are shared with TRBD2. The length of the CDR3 is 16 residues. Germline V gene data show CDR1 as SGHNT and CDR2 as YYREEE (reference sequence). Trimming cost V 0 bases and J 3 bases; bases outside gene matches: 2. Written as DNA, the CDR3 is TGTGCCAGCAGCTTGGCAGCGGGGGGGGACACCGGGGAGCTGTTTTTT. Translated: CASSLAAGGDTGELFF.

This chain connects TRBV5-1 to TRBJ1-4; weak D call: TRBD1 (6 bases). Germline CDR1 is SGHRS and CDR2 is YFSETQ. CDR3 length: 16 amino acids. The ends were cut back, 4 bases at V and 5 bases at J, with 18 bases in the middle. CDR3 loop: CASSRLGGDQNEKLFF. CDR3 nucleotide sequence: TGCGCCAGCAGCCGGTTAGGGGGGGACCAGAATGAAAAACTGTTTTTT.

The chain uses TRBV5-1 and TRBJ1-1; D is ambiguous. V lost 4 bases to trimming and J lost 0 bases, with 10 bases between them. The CDR3 spans 14 residues. Germline V gives CDR1 SGHRS, CDR2 YFSETQ. The CDR3 nucleotides read TGCGCCAGCAGCGCGGCGCGGATGAACACTGAAGCTTTCTTT. Protein: CASSAARMNTEAFF. Looking up the rest from reference TRBV5-1 and TRBJ1-1 gives the full variable domain: KAGVTQTPRYLIKTRGQQVTLSCSPISGHRSVSWYQQTPGQGLQFLFEYFSETQRNKGNFPGRFSGRQFSNSRSEMNVSTLELGDSALYLCASSAARMNTEAFFGQGTRLTVV.

The chain couples TRBV25-1 to TRBJ2-5; D unresolved. Germline-derived CDR1 and CDR2 are MGHDK and SYGVNS. V was trimmed by 0 bases and J by 5 bases, leaving 4 bases between them. The CDR3 runs 12 residues. The CDR3 here is CASSEYLETQYF. CDR3 in DNA: TGTGCCAGCAGTGAATACTTGGAGACCCAGTACTTC.

The CDR3 DNA sequence: TGTGCCAGCTCACCACCAGGGGGCGCCGAAGGCCAGCCCCAGCATTTT. Its translation: CASSPPGGAEGQPQHF. The chain is built from TRBV18 and TRBJ1-5, with 7 nucleotides matching TRBD1. V lost 0 bases, J lost 7 bases, and 9 bases stayed unmatched. The germline V gene encodes CDR1 KGHSH and CDR2 LQKENI. This CDR3 comprises 16 residues. Full variable domain (missing parts from reference TRBV18 and TRBJ1-5): NAGVMQNPRHLVRRRGQEARLRCSPMKGHSHVYWYRQLPEEGLKFMVYLQKENIIDESGMPKERFSAEFPKEGPSILRIQQVVRGDSAAYFCASSPPGGAEGQPQHFGDGTRLSIL.

The chain carries TRBV6-6 and TRBJ1-2; TRBD1 aligns across 10 bases. Germline loops: CDR1 MNHNY, CDR2 SVGAGI (reference sequence). Trimming at V came to 10 bases and at J to 4 bases, leaving 30 bases not matched to a gene. The CDR3 is made up of 21 amino acids. CDR3 loop: CAISYRQGAPQVPTRGYGYTF. The CDR3 coding sequence is TGTGCCATCAGCTACCGACAGGGGGCCCCGCAGGTCCCAACTCGTGGCTATGGCTACACCTTC.